The TCR beta chain described here comes from a study of T-cell reconstitution after alpha-beta-depleted transplantation in children. This clonotype has ten or more counts. A library of TCRbeta sequences, prepared with unique molecular identifiers, was generated. TCRdb analysed the PCR reads with MiXCR anew, one entry per CDR3 protein. Here the sample spans about 230,000 distinct CDR3 sequences, more than 10% being singletons. Trimming removed 2 bases at V and 7 bases at J, with 16 bases between. Germline V gene sequence: CDR1 SGHRS, CDR2 YFSETQ. The CDR3 is made up of 15 amino acids. The sequence came from a human donor who donated a stem cell graft to a child with acute lymphoblastic leukemia. The gene calls are TRBV5-1 and TRBJ1-5; TRBD1 is a possible D gene (5 bases). The material sequenced was PBMCs from the stem cell graft donor, taken from the stem cell graft. This CDR3 is CASSFRGRADQPQHF. CDR3 DNA sequence: TGCGCCAGCAGCTTTCGGGGCAGGGCCGACCAGCCCCAGCATTTT.